This T cell receptor beta chain was captured by sequencing in a study of OX40 agonist ivuxolimab in advanced cancers. In terms of the full investigation: Ivuxolimab was a fully human IgG2 agonistic monoclonal antibody targeting the costimulatory receptor OX40 (CD134). Intravenous ivuxolimab was administered to patients every 2 weeks at six dose levels: 0.01, 0.1, 0.3, 1.5, 3 and 10 mg/kg. Among the approximately 54 dose-escalation patients, around 19 had hepatocellular carcinoma, about 15 melanoma, 9 renal cell carcinoma and 9 head and neck cancer. In the dose-escalation cohort, 82.7% of patients were male, and the mean age was roughly 60 years, with a range of roughly 20 to 80. Prior anti-PD-1, anti-PD-L1 or anti-CTLA-4 therapy was permitted, and 40% of dose-escalation patients had received checkpoint inhibitors. Partial responses were achieved by three dose-escalation patients, of whom one had hepatocellular carcinoma and two had cutaneous melanoma. Peripheral TCRbeta sequencing aimed to test whether ivuxolimab altered TCR sequence diversity and caused clonal T-cell expansion. The paper covers the monotherapy dose-escalation part of the phase I ivuxolimab trial, which included N ≈ 50 patients. Overall study outcomes, separate from this receptor: The antigen specificity of the clonally expanded peripheral T cells was not determined. On average, CD8+ T cells showed more expanded clones than CD4+ T cells after ivuxolimab. Low levels of normalized T-cell clonal expansion were also seen in some patients who did not respond. At doses from 0.1 to 3.0 mg/kg, clonal expansion was seen in both CD4+ and CD8+ blood T cells between baseline and week 6. Partial responders in the 0.1-3.0 mg/kg groups had among the lowest normalized peripheral clonal expansion, especially among CD8+ T cells.

For sequencing of the TCRbeta CDR3 region, genomic DNA was extracted from the sorted cells. TCRbeta CDR3 regions were sequenced using the immunoSEQ Assay. In its TCRdb copy, this immuneACCESS table keeps in-frame sequences only and misses some clones. Where compared with another copy, unresolved V genes explain less than half of these, and the others have no known cause. The sample includes under 80,000 clones, with about 93% observed a single time. About 6.4% of the sample comes from the top ten. Patients with a history of autoimmune disease or receiving systemic immunosuppression were excluded from the trial. Peripheral blood for TCR sequencing was collected from all dose cohorts at baseline, on cycle 4 day 1, and on cycle 7 day 1. Samples came from an open-label, multicenter, first-in-human phase I dose-escalation trial of ivuxolimab. Adults with locally advanced or metastatic head and neck squamous cell, hepatocellular, melanoma or renal cell carcinoma were enrolled in the trial. Before TCR sequencing, CD4+ T cells and CD8+ T cells from peripheral blood were sorted into separate populations.

Notes on this clone: Its recognized antigen is unknown. Per-nucleotide qualities are absent, and no much larger clonotype sits a single base away.

Sequencing used CD4+ or CD8+ T cells sorted from blood, obtained in a trial of the OX40 agonist ivuxolimab. The TCR was taken from an adult with an advanced solid tumor such as melanoma, head and neck, liver or kidney cancer.

The bases read TGTGCCAGCAGAGACAGGGCGGCCACCGGGGAGCTGTTTTTT. This yields the protein CASRDRAATGELFF. The sequence is built from TRBV6-5 and TRBJ2-2, and TRBD1 aligns with 7 junction nucleotides. From cysteine to phenylalanine, the CDR3 is 14 amino acids long. Only the CDR3 region is kept as DNA, spanning 42 bases read in frame from base 1. The CDR1 and CDR2 encoded by the germline V gene are MNHEY and SVGAGI. At the junction V is shortened by 6 bases and J by 4 bases; bases outside the gene matches: 5.